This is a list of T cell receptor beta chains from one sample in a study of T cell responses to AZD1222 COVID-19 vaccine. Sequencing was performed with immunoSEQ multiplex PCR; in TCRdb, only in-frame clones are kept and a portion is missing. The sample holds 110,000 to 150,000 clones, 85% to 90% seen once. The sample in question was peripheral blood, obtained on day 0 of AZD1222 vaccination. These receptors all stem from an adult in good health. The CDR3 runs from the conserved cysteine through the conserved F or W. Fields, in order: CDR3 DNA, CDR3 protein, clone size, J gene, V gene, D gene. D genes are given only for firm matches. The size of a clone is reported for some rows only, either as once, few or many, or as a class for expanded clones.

cdr3_nt: TGTGCCAGCAGTCTTGAAGGCTACGAGCAGTACTTC
cdr3_aa: CASSLEGYEQYF
clone_size: -
j_call: TRBJ2-7
v_call: TRBV3-1/TRBV3-2
d_call: -

cdr3_nt: TGTGCCAGCACAGGGGGCAATCAGCCCCAGCATTTT
cdr3_aa: CASTGGNQPQHF
clone_size: -
j_call: TRBJ1-5
v_call: TRBV6-5
d_call: -

cdr3_nt: TGTGCCAGCAGCCGTTTCTCTGGAAACACCATATATTTT
cdr3_aa: CASSRFSGNTIYF
clone_size: few
j_call: TRBJ1-3
v_call: TRBV5-8
d_call: -

cdr3_nt: TGTGCCAGCAGCTTAGAGCGCGGGGGGGCCATAGATACGCAGTATTTT
cdr3_aa: CASSLERGGAIDTQYF
clone_size: -
j_call: TRBJ2-3
v_call: TRBV7-9
d_call: TRBD2

cdr3_nt: TGTGCCAGCAGCTTAGCGCAGGGACAGGGTATGGGAAAACTGTTTTTT
cdr3_aa: CASSLAQGQGMGKLFF
clone_size: -
j_call: TRBJ1-4
v_call: TRBV7-6
d_call: TRBD1

cdr3_nt: TGTGCCAGCAGCCAAGGAATTTCGGGGACTAGCGGCTACGAGCAGTACTTC
cdr3_aa: CASSQGISGTSGYEQYF
clone_size: -
j_call: TRBJ2-7
v_call: TRBV3-1/TRBV3-2
d_call: TRBD2

cdr3_nt: TGTGCCAGCAGTGAACGGACAGGGGGCGACTATGGCTACACCTTC
cdr3_aa: CASSERTGGDYGYTF
clone_size: few
j_call: TRBJ1-2
v_call: TRBV2
d_call: TRBD1

cdr3_nt: TGTGCCAGCAGCCCGAACTACGAGCAGTACTTC
cdr3_aa: CASSPNYEQYF
clone_size: -
j_call: TRBJ2-7
v_call: TRBV5-6
d_call: -

cdr3_nt: TGTGCCAGCAGCCCCCCGAACACCGGGGAGCTGTTTTTT
cdr3_aa: CASSPPNTGELFF
clone_size: once
j_call: TRBJ2-2
v_call: TRBV28
d_call: -

cdr3_nt: TGTGCCAGCAGTCCTCGGAGGGAGGAGACTAGCAATCAGCCCCAGCATTTT
cdr3_aa: CASSPRREETSNQPQHF
clone_size: once
j_call: TRBJ1-5
v_call: TRBV6-6
d_call: -

cdr3_nt: TGTGCCAGGGGGGACAGGGGCTATGAGCAGTTCTTC
cdr3_aa: CARGDRGYEQFF
clone_size: -
j_call: TRBJ2-1
v_call: TRBV2
d_call: TRBD1

cdr3_nt: TGTGCCACCAGCAGACTCGGTGTCACTGAAGCTTTCTTT
cdr3_aa: CATSRLGVTEAFF
clone_size: -
j_call: TRBJ1-1
v_call: TRBV15
d_call: -

cdr3_nt: TGTGCCAGCAGCCAAGCCGGGGCAGGGCCCCAGCATTTT
cdr3_aa: CASSQAGAGPQHF
clone_size: -
j_call: TRBJ1-5
v_call: TRBV3-1/TRBV3-2
d_call: -

cdr3_nt: TGTGCCAGCTCACCGGGACTAGCGGGGTCGCGTGATACGCAGTATTTT
cdr3_aa: CASSPGLAGSRDTQYF
clone_size: -
j_call: TRBJ2-3
v_call: TRBV18
d_call: TRBD2

cdr3_nt: TGTGCCAGCAGCACAGGGGCCGGGGAGCTGTTTTTT
cdr3_aa: CASSTGAGELFF
clone_size: -
j_call: TRBJ2-2
v_call: TRBV5-6
d_call: TRBD1